This passage covers 29 T cell receptor beta chains from one sample sequenced in a study of human T cells and chemical hapten exposure. Each CDR3 protein is one row after TCRdb ran MiXCR on the RACE reads. The sample contains around 110,000 distinct CDR3 sequences, approximately 12% of which appear only once. Indicated time point: pre-sensitization, week 0. Treatment of the sample: therapeutic diphenylcyclopropenone sensitization with weekly scalp DPC. The sample here was whole blood, taken in connection with sensitization to the hapten diphenylcyclopropenone (DPC). The receptor set was obtained from a woman aged 45-59 years with alopecia areata. Some clones in this sample may be carry-over from other donors' samples.

CDR3 amino acids: CASRGTGERAEAFF. In DNA form, the CDR3 reads TGTGCCAGCAGGGGGACAGGGGAACGCGCTGAAGCTTTCTTT. This sequence joins TRBV28 and TRBJ1-1; 10 nucleotides agree with TRBD1. V was pared by 6 bases and J by 6 bases, with 7 bases of the junction left unmatched. In germline, CDR1 is MDHEN, CDR2 SYDVKM. This CDR3 comprises 14 residues. The complete variable domain, with remaining parts taken from reference TRBV28 and TRBJ1-1, reads DVKVTQSSRYLVKRTGEKVFLECVQDMDHENMFWYRQDPGLGLRLIYFSYDVKMKEKGDIPEGYSVSREKKERFSLILESASTNQTSMYLCASRGTGERAEAFFGQGTRLTVV.

The chain couples TRBV24-1 to TRBJ1-5; unclear D gene. Germline V gives CDR1 KGHDR, CDR2 SFDVKD. Trimming removed 0 bases at V and 4 bases at J, with 3 bases between. The CDR3 loop spans 13 amino acids. The CDR3 DNA reads TGTGCCACCAGTGATTTGGGGAATCAGCCCCAGCATTTT. This encodes CATSDLGNQPQHF.

In this sample, this clonotype turned up many times. This chain uses TRBV5-1 with TRBJ2-1; 7 bases are a match to TRBD1. From germline, CDR1 is SGHRS and CDR2 YFSETQ. The CDR3 extends over 15 amino acids. Germline trimming cut 0 bases from V and 2 bases from J; bases unmatched to any gene: 2. Here the CDR3 reads CASSLVQGAYNEQFF. The CDR3 coding sequence is TGCGCCAGCAGCTTGGTGCAGGGGGCCTACAATGAGCAGTTCTTC.

This clonotype was found many times. V gene TRBV29-1 combines with J gene TRBJ1-1; 7 nucleotides align to TRBD1. This CDR3 is 14 amino acids long. The germline V gene has CDR1 SQVTM and CDR2 ANQGSEA. The junction had 10 bases not matched to a gene; V was cut back by 5 bases and J by 4 bases. The chain's CDR3 is CSVFGQARGTEAFF. CDR3 DNA sequence: TGCAGCGTTTTCGGACAGGCGAGGGGCACTGAAGCTTTCTTT.

The chain uses TRBV6-2 or TRBV6-3 and TRBJ2-3; 10 nucleotides match TRBD2. The length of the CDR3 is 16 residues. Trimming removed 3 bases from V and 2 bases from J; junction bases left unmatched: 5. Germline V gene data show CDR1 as MNHEY and CDR2 as SVGEGT. This CDR3 is CASSYLAGEPTDTQYF. CDR3 nucleotide sequence: TGTGCCAGCAGTTATCTAGCGGGGGAGCCCACAGATACGCAGTATTTT.

The chain employs TRBV4-3 and TRBJ1-2; D not resolved. The CDR3 contains 16 residues. Looked up from germline, CDR1 is LGHNA and CDR2 is YSLEER. V lost 0 bases, J lost 4 bases, and 15 bases lay in between. CDR3 coding DNA: TGCGCCAGCAGCCAAGATCCGGTCGGAAGTTTCTATGGCTACACCTTC. Translation: CASSQDPVGSFYGYTF.

This clonotype was counted between two and nine times. This chain connects TRBV4-2 to TRBJ2-2, with D maybe TRBD1 (6 bases). Germline V lookup: CDR1 LGHNA, CDR2 YNFKEQ. The CDR3 loop spans 14 amino acids. V lost 7 bases to trimming and J lost 4 bases, with 13 bases between them. The CDR3 reads CASIGQPGTGELFF. In DNA form, the CDR3 reads TGTGCCAGCATTGGACAGCCGGGCACCGGGGAGCTGTTTTTT.

The sample holds many counts of this clonotype. V gene TRBV7-2 combines with J gene TRBJ2-2; D remains unclear. The germline V and J ends were trimmed by 3 bases and 4 bases, with 6 bases remaining between them. CDR3 length: 13 amino acids. Germline V CDR1 and CDR2: SGHTA, FQGNSA. The CDR3: CASSFYRTGELFF. In nucleotides, the CDR3 is TGTGCCAGCAGCTTCTACCGCACCGGGGAGCTGTTTTTT.

This rearrangement joins TRBV28 to TRBJ1-1, with D perhaps TRBD1 (6 bases). The V end was cut by 6 bases, the J end by 7 bases, with 15 bases between. This CDR3 contains 13 residues. Germline lookup yields CDR1 MDHEN and CDR2 SYDVKM. Here the CDR3 DNA reads TGTGCCAGCAGCTCCGGGACATTGATTGAAGCTTTCTTT. The encoded protein is CASSSGTLIEAFF.

This clonotype has only a few counts. CDR3 in DNA: TGTGCCAGCTCACCACCGGGGGGGCAACGACGGGATACGCAGTATTTT. Translating gives CASSPPGGQRRDTQYF. The chain has TRBV18 and TRBJ2-3; tentatively, D is TRBD2 (7 bases). The length of the CDR3 is 16 residues. Germline V gene lookup returns CDR1 KGHSH and CDR2 LQKENI. V was pared by 0 bases and J by 6 bases, with 16 bases between.

The chain is built from TRBV7-8 and TRBJ2-6, with D perhaps TRBD1 (8 bases). The CDR3 is 19 residues long. Per germline, CDR1 SGHVS and CDR2 FQNEAQ. The V gene lost 1 base and the J gene lost 0 bases, with 16 bases spanning the gap. For the CDR3, the DNA is TGTGCCAGCAGCTTAGGGCGGGGGACAGGTTACTCTGGGGCCAACGTCCTGACTTTC. Translation gives CASSLGRGTGYSGANVLTF. Drawing the rest from reference TRBV7-8 and TRBJ2-6, the complete variable domain is GAGVSQSPRYKVAKRGQDVALRCDPISGHVSLFWYQQALGQGPEFLTYFQNEAQLDKSGLPSDRFFAERPEGSVSTLKIQRTQQEDSAVYLCASSLGRGTGYSGANVLTFGAGSRLTVL.

This clonotype was picked up a small number of times. This chain uses TRBV7-9 with TRBJ2-4, with 8 bases identical to TRBD1. Germline-derived CDR1 and CDR2 are SEHNR and FQNEAQ (reference sequence). V lost 4 bases, J lost 8 bases, and 10 bases stayed unmatched. The CDR3 extends over 15 amino acids. The CDR3 nucleotides are TGTGCCAGCAGCTCGCTAGGGACAGGAGGGGACATTCAGTACTTC. Protein: CASSSLGTGGDIQYF.

This clonotype was seen a few times. The chain carries TRBV11-2 and TRBJ2-1; D ambiguous. The V gene lost 4 bases and the J gene lost 15 bases, with 7 bases spanning the gap. The germline CDR1 and CDR2 sequences are SGHAT and FQNNGV. The CDR3 loop spans 9 amino acids. CDR3 in amino acids: CASSSPLFF. The CDR3, as DNA: TGTGCCAGCAGCTCCCCCCTGTTCTTC.

This clonotype came up a few times. The gene calls are TRBV12-3 or TRBV12-4 and TRBJ1-6; weak D call: TRBD1 (5 bases). This CDR3 contains 14 residues. The ends were cut back, 5 bases at V and 8 bases at J, with 13 bases in the middle. The CDR3 DNA reads as TGTGCCAGCAGTCCCGGTAGAGGGGATTCACCCCTCCACTTT. Its protein product is CASSPGRGDSPLHF.

This clonotype has only a few counts. The CDR3: CASSLFWVSGTDTQYF. CDR3 DNA: TGTGCCAGCAGCTTGTTCTGGGTTTCGGGCACAGATACGCAGTATTTT. This rearrangement joins TRBV5-6 to TRBJ2-3; no clear D. Germline CDR1 and CDR2: SGHDT and YYEEEE. This CDR3 has 16 amino acids. With 1 base removed from V and 1 base from J, the gap between germline ends came to 13 bases.

The chain couples TRBV24-1 to TRBJ2-5; 13 bases are shared with TRBD2. Germline V gene data show CDR1 as KGHDR and CDR2 as SFDVKD. V gave up 3 bases and J gave up 5 bases; unmatched junction bases: 5. This CDR3 contains 16 residues. The CDR3 nucleotides read TGTGCCACCAGTGATCCTGGACTAGCGGGGGTGGAGACCCAGTACTTC. Its protein product is CATSDPGLAGVETQYF.

The chain carries TRBV28 and TRBJ2-3, with D possibly being TRBD2 (5 bases). Between the trimmed V and J ends, which lost 4 bases and 3 bases, there was a span of 8 bases. Germline V gives CDR1 MDHEN, CDR2 SYDVKM. This CDR3 spans 13 amino acids. Here the CDR3 reads CASSSAETDTQYF. DNA for the CDR3: TGTGCCAGCAGTTCAGCGGAGACAGATACGCAGTATTTT.

This chain joins TRBV4-1 and TRBJ2-1; TRBD2 agrees at 10 bases. The germline V gene has CDR1 MGHRA and CDR2 YSYEKL. Trimming took 1 base from V and 9 from J; bases not matched to a gene: 9. The CDR3 is 16 amino acids. The CDR3 loop is CASSQAAGGPVSEQFF. CDR3 sequence (DNA): TGCGCCAGCAGCCAAGCAGCGGGGGGGCCGGTGAGTGAGCAGTTCTTC.

DNA of the CDR3: TGCAGCGTTGCCGTGGGAGTTGAAGATACGCAGTATTTT. Translating it yields CSVAVGVEDTQYF. The chain employs TRBV29-1 and TRBJ2-3, with a possible D match to TRBD2 (5 bases). V shed 4 bases and J shed 5 bases, with 13 bases lying between them. Per germline, CDR1 SQVTM and CDR2 ANQGSEA. The CDR3 loop spans 13 amino acids.

The gene calls are TRBV7-8 and TRBJ2-2, with 7 bases lining up with TRBD1. V lost 5 bases, J lost 5 bases, and 8 bases stayed unmatched. This CDR3 is built from 15 residues. Germline assignment: CDR1 SGHVS and CDR2 FQNEAQ. The CDR3 sequence is CASSVTVTGTGELFF. Written as DNA, the CDR3 is TGTGCCAGCAGCGTAACCGTGACAGGGACCGGGGAGCTGTTTTTT.

There are many counts of this clonotype. The chain combines TRBV6-6 with TRBJ2-7, with 7 bases aligning to TRBD2. V dropped 5 bases and J dropped 4; count of bases not matched to a gene: 2. The CDR3 consists of 12 residues. CDR1 and CDR2 (germline): MNHNY, SVGAGI (reference sequence). The CDR3 DNA is TGTGCCAGCAGTAGCGGGATTTACGAGCAGTACTTC. Its translation is CASSSGIYEQYF.

V usage is TRBV12-3 or TRBV12-4 and J usage is TRBJ1-1, with D perhaps TRBD1 (5 bases). Trimming cost V 6 bases and J 8 bases, with 16 bases left between them. The length of the CDR3 is 13 residues. CDR3 DNA sequence: TGTGCCAGCAGCCCCTTCCGGGGGAAGGAAGCTTTCTTT. This translates into CASSPFRGKEAFF.

This chain's CDR3 is CASSQGAGGLQHF. CDR3 nucleotides: TGTGCCAGCAGCCAAGGAGCGGGAGGACTCCAGCATTTT. The chain couples TRBV3-1 to TRBJ1-5, with no clear D. Trimming took 1 base from V and 12 from J, leaving 13 bases between them. Germline-derived CDR1 and CDR2 are LGHDT and YNNKEL (reference sequence). CDR3 size: 13 residues.

At least ten counts were recorded for this clonotype. The chain joins TRBV10-3 to TRBJ2-2, with D possibly being TRBD1 or TRBD2 (6 bases each). Per the germline V gene, CDR1 is ENHRY and CDR2 is SYGVKD. Between the trimmed V and J ends, which lost 11 bases and 1 base, there was a span of 8 bases. The CDR3 length is 12 residues. CDR3 sequence: CAAGQNTGELFF. The CDR3 bases are TGTGCCGCGGGACAGAACACCGGGGAGCTGTTTTTT.

This clonotype was seen a few times. The chain uses TRBV3-1 and TRBJ2-7, with 8 nucleotides matching TRBD2. The V segment lost 1 base and the J segment 3 bases; nucleotides outside the gene matches: 2. CDR1 LGHDT and CDR2 YNNKEL come from the germline V gene (reference sequence). CDR3 length: 14 residues. This CDR3 is CASSQGLAHYEQYF. The CDR3 coding sequence is TGTGCCAGCAGCCAAGGACTAGCGCACTACGAGCAGTACTTC.

This clonotype came up a few times. CDR3: CASSQGGQALGGDTQYF. The CDR3 coding sequence is TGCGCCAGCAGCCAGGGGGGACAGGCCCTGGGAGGAGATACGCAGTATTTT. The chain has TRBV4-3 and TRBJ2-3; 8 bases are shared with TRBD1. Germline trimming cut 3 bases from V and 5 bases from J; bases unmatched to any gene: 13. Germline V CDR1 and CDR2: LGHNA, YSLEER. This CDR3 has 17 residues.

The J gene is TRBJ2-5, the V gene TRBV7-2, with D possibly being TRBD2 (6 bases). The germline V gene encodes CDR1 SGHTA and CDR2 FQGNSA. CDR3 length: 13 residues. V was clipped by 3 bases and J by 2 bases, with 7 bases between them. CDR3 sequence: CASSFGRQETQYF. The CDR3 bases are TGTGCCAGCAGCTTTGGGAGGCAAGAGACCCAGTACTTC.

A few counts support this clonotype. This chain joins TRBV19 and TRBJ1-2, with D possibly TRBD1 on 5 matching bases. Trimming shortened V by 5 bases and J by 2 bases, and 9 bases separated the two germline ends. In germline, CDR1 is LNHDA, CDR2 SQIVND (reference sequence). This CDR3 region has 13 residues. The CDR3 coding sequence is TGTGCCAGTAGTCGGCAGGGAAACTATGGCTACACCTTC. The encoded protein is CASSRQGNYGYTF.

This clonotype was observed at least ten times. This chain connects TRBV28 to TRBJ1-4, with a tentative D call TRBD1 (6 bases). This CDR3 has 16 amino acids. Trimming pared 0 bases from V and 2 bases from J, leaving 10 bases between. From germline, CDR1 is MDHEN and CDR2 SYDVKM. CDR3 DNA: TGTGCCAGCAGTTTATGGGCAGGGGATACTAATGAAAAACTGTTTTTT. This sequence encodes CASSLWAGDTNEKLFF. Based on the CDR3 plus reference TRBV28 and TRBJ1-4, the full variable domain is DVKVTQSSRYLVKRTGEKVFLECVQDMDHENMFWYRQDPGLGLRLIYFSYDVKMKEKGDIPEGYSVSREKKERFSLILESASTNQTSMYLCASSLWAGDTNEKLFFGSGTQLSVL.